This T cell receptor beta chain derives from a study of blood T cell repertoires in COVID-19. In the study overall: The United States, Italy and Spain were the sources of the acute and convalescent COVID-19 samples. PBMCs, B-cell-depleted T cells, or T cells provided the cDNA or gDNA that made up the material.

This clone was recorded only once. The length of the CDR3 is 14 residues. V gave up 5 bases and J gave up 1 base, with 12 bases separating them. CDR1 and CDR2 from the germline V gene are LNHDA and SQIVND (reference sequence). As originally analysed: It was from reference gene primer amplification that nucleated cell counts were estimated. Generated by immunoSEQ multiplex PCR, the TCRdb table keeps only in-frame clones and is missing some. That table is the source of V, J and clone size, and D and trimming were worked out from the DNA. Among hundreds of thousands of clones listed, 65% to 90% were seen once.

Sequences were obtained from peripheral blood. The sequence derives from a man aged 45-65 years with active or convalescent COVID-19. This chain uses TRBV19 with TRBJ2-7; maybe TRBD1 (6 bases). The CDR3 DNA sequence: TGTGCCAGTAGTGCAACCGGGACATCCTACGAGCAGTACTTC. This codes for CASSATGTSYEQYF. Complete variable domain (other parts from reference TRBV19 and TRBJ2-7): DGGITQSPKYLFRKEGQNVTLSCEQNLNHDAMYWYRQDPGQGLRLIYYSQIVNDFQKGDIAEGYSVSREKKESFPLTVTSAQKNPTAFYLCASSATGTSYEQYFGPGTRLTVT.